These T cell receptor beta chains were read from a single sample in a study of identifying expanded T cells in peripheral blood. TCRdb keeps only in-frame clones here, not all; method: immunoSEQ multiplex PCR. The data contain 60,000 to 80,000 clones, about nine tenths of them singletons. The sequenced material came from blood. The receptors come from a person between 18 and 75 years old in good health. The CDR3 runs from the conserved cysteine through the conserved F or W. The order of the fields is J gene, D gene, CDR3 length, V gene, clone size, CDR3 protein, CDR3 DNA. The D gene is left open where the match is weak. Expanded clones get a size class; other rows say once, few or many, or leave the size out.

TRBJ1-4 - 14 TRBV2 - CASSRASQYEKLFF TGTGCCAGCAGCCGGGCGAGCCAGTATGAAAAACTGTTTTTT
TRBJ1-1 - 13 TRBV7-2 - CASSPPGNTEAFF TGTGCCAGCAGCCCCCCGGGGAACACTGAAGCTTTCTTT
TRBJ1-4 - 11 TRBV28 - CASSLDEKLFF TGTGCCAGCAGTTTAGATGAAAAACTGTTTTTT
TRBJ1-4 - 13 TRBV5-4 - CASSPASNEKLFF TGTGCCAGCAGCCCGGCCTCTAATGAAAAACTGTTTTTT
TRBJ2-1 - 15 TRBV5-3 - CARSLAPSTYNEQFF TGTGCCAGAAGCTTGGCCCCGTCGACCTACAATGAGCAGTTCTTC
TRBJ1-2 TRBD1 13 TRBV27 once CASSFTGADGYTF TGTGCCAGCAGTTTTACAGGGGCGGATGGCTACACCTTC
TRBJ2-3 - 11 TRBV2 - CASSIEPTQYF TGTGCCAGCAGCATCGAACCTACGCAGTATTTT
TRBJ2-3 TRBD2 15 TRBV9 - CASSSGGSSTDTQYF TGTGCCAGCAGCTCCGGGGGGTCTAGCACAGATACGCAGTATTTT
TRBJ1-5 TRBD1 13 TRBV6-5 - CASSYDRGQPQHF TGTGCCAGCAGTTACGACAGGGGGCAGCCCCAGCATTTT
TRBJ2-3 TRBD2 14 TRBV5-1 - CASSLIGGEDTQYF TGCGCCAGCAGCTTGATCGGGGGGGAAGATACGCAGTATTTT
TRBJ2-1 TRBD2 15 TRBV11-2 - CASSTPTSGKNEQFF TGTGCCAGCAGCACACCGACTAGCGGGAAAAATGAGCAGTTCTTC
TRBJ2-1 TRBD2 15 TRBV7-2 - CASSHWDTSGSEQFF TGTGCCAGCTCCCACTGGGATACTAGCGGGAGTGAGCAGTTCTTC
TRBJ2-7 TRBD1 15 TRBV6-1 - CASSTGTGVLYEQYF TGTGCCAGCAGTACCGGGACAGGGGTTTTGTACGAGCAGTACTTC
TRBJ2-5 - 13 TRBV6-5 - CASSYVRQETQYF TGTGCCAGCAGTTACGTGCGGCAAGAGACCCAGTACTTC
TRBJ2-7 TRBD2 17 TRBV7-2 - CASSLANSGGLSYEQYF TGTGCCAGCAGCTTAGCTAATAGCGGGGGCCTTTCCTACGAGCAGTACTTC
TRBJ2-7 - 13 TRBV18 - CASEEVMTGEQYF TGTGCCAGCGAGGAGGTTATGACGGGTGAGCAGTACTTC
TRBJ1-5 - 14 TRBV18 - CASSHKDGSQPQHF TGTGCCAGCTCTCACAAGGACGGCAGCCAGCCCCAGCATTTT
TRBJ2-5 - 15 TRBV27 - CASSITRAGGETQYF TGTGCCAGCAGTATAACCCGGGCCGGGGGAGAGACCCAGTACTTC
TRBJ2-3 - 13 TRBV10-2 few CATRDPFPDTQYF TGCGCCACCCGGGACCCATTCCCAGATACGCAGTATTTT
TRBJ1-2 - 12 TRBV5-4 - CASSLGVSPYTF TGTGCCAGCAGCTTAGGGGTCAGCCCCTACACCTTC
TRBJ1-1 - 11 TRBV7-2 - CASSPDVGAFF TGTGCCAGCAGCCCAGACGTTGGGGCTTTCTTT
TRBJ2-3 - 13 TRBV6-1 once CASSEESTDTQYF TGTGCCAGCAGTGAGGAGAGCACAGATACGCAGTATTTT
TRBJ2-1 TRBD2 15 TRBV11-2 - CASRPGLAGGPEQFF TGTGCCAGCAGACCCGGACTAGCGGGGGGGCCTGAGCAGTTCTTC
TRBJ1-1 TRBD1 12 TRBV7-9 - CASSDRVTEAFF TGTGCCAGCAGCGACAGGGTCACTGAAGCTTTCTTT
TRBJ1-1 - 13 TRBV7-2 - CASSFPPNTEAFF TGTGCCAGCAGCTTTCCACCGAACACTGAAGCTTTCTTT
TRBJ2-7 TRBD2 15 TRBV15 - CATSPGLAGAREQYF TGTGCCACCAGCCCAGGACTAGCGGGAGCTCGCGAGCAGTACTTC
TRBJ2-1 - 13 TRBV29-1 - CSARDQTYNEQFF TGCAGCGCGAGGGACCAAACCTACAATGAGCAGTTCTTC
TRBJ1-1 TRBD1 15 TRBV19 - CASTLGQAGGTEAFF TGTGCCAGTACCCTTGGACAGGCCGGTGGGACTGAAGCTTTCTTT
TRBJ1-2 TRBD1 14 TRBV30 - CAWSVLGTGNGYTF TGTGCCTGGAGTGTACTGGGGACAGGGAATGGCTACACCTTC
TRBJ2-1 - 11 TRBV19 - CASSIGLEQFF TGTGCCAGTAGTATTGGCCTAGAGCAGTTCTTC
TRBJ1-3 - 17 TRBV5-6 - CASSLEGQLISGNTIYF TGTGCCAGCAGCTTGGAGGGTCAGTTGATCTCTGGAAACACCATATATTTT
TRBJ1-2 - 14 TRBV18 once CASSPGDSSYGYTF TGTGCCAGCTCACCTGGAGACAGCTCCTATGGCTACACCTTC
TRBJ2-5 - 15 TRBV9 - CASSVDQTREETQYF TGTGCCAGCAGCGTAGATCAGACCCGAGAAGAGACCCAGTACTTC
TRBJ1-4 - 15 TRBV4-3 - CASSQDRGSWEKLFF TGCGCCAGCAGCCAAGATCGGGGATCCTGGGAAAAACTGTTTTTT
TRBJ1-2 - 15 TRBV5-6 - CASSLWSALGNGYTF TGTGCCAGCAGCTTGTGGTCAGCCCTAGGGAATGGCTACACCTTC
TRBJ1-2 - 13 TRBV4-3 - CASSQDRGYGYTF TGCGCCAGCAGCCAAGACAGGGGTTATGGCTACACCTTC
TRBJ1-4 - 13 TRBV18 - CASSPGANEKLFF TGTGCCAGCTCACCGGGTGCTAATGAAAAACTGTTTTTT
TRBJ2-3 TRBD2 15 TRBV7-2 - CASSKSGGAADTQYF TGTGCCAGCAGCAAGAGCGGGGGGGCCGCAGATACGCAGTATTTT
TRBJ1-4 - 14 TRBV18 - CASSLDWGEEKLFF TGTGCCAGCTCCCTTGACTGGGGTGAGGAAAAACTGTTTTTT
TRBJ1-3 - 13 TRBV30 - CAWRRPPLNTIYF TGTGCCTGGAGAAGGCCGCCGTTAAACACCATATATTTT
TRBJ1-1 - 14 TRBV7-3 - CASSLMGPGTEAFF TGTGCCAGCAGCTTAATGGGACCCGGGACTGAAGCTTTCTTT
TRBJ1-1 - 15 TRBV4-1 - CASSQEPFMNTEAFF TGCGCCAGCAGCCAAGAACCGTTCATGAACACTGAAGCTTTCTTT
TRBJ2-1 TRBD2 16 TRBV5-1 once CASRPLGTSIYNEQFF TGCGCCAGCAGGCCTCTGGGGACTAGCATTTACAATGAGCAGTTCTTC
TRBJ2-2 TRBD2 16 TRBV9 - CASSVAAGSGAGELFF TGTGCCAGCAGCGTAGCAGCGGGGAGTGGGGCCGGGGAGCTGTTTTTT
TRBJ2-5 - 13 TRBV25-1 - CASSEPGRETQYF TGTGCCAGCAGTGAACCAGGGAGGGAGACCCAGTACTTC
TRBJ1-1 TRBD1 18 TRBV5-1 - CASSVGRDRAGVGTEAFF TGCGCCAGCAGCGTGGGCCGGGACAGGGCAGGGGTGGGCACTGAAGCTTTCTTT
TRBJ2-7 - 14 TRBV5-4 - CASSLWGGPNEQYF TGTGCCAGCAGCTTGTGGGGGGGCCCGAACGAGCAGTACTTC
TRBJ2-7 TRBD2 14 TRBV2 once CASQTSGISYEQYF TGTGCCAGCCAGACTAGCGGGATCTCCTACGAGCAGTACTTC
TRBJ2-3 TRBD2 15 TRBV11-2 - CASAPGLGGTDTQYF TGTGCCAGCGCACCGGGACTAGGGGGCACAGATACGCAGTATTTT
TRBJ1-2 TRBD1 13 TRBV28 - CASSRDSNYGYTF TGTGCCAGCAGCCGGGACAGTAACTATGGCTACACCTTC
TRBJ1-3 - 16 TRBV5-1 few CASTIDGGSSGNTIYF TGCGCCAGCACCATAGACGGGGGGAGCTCTGGAAACACCATATATTTT
TRBJ2-1 TRBD2 16 TRBV5-1 - CASSLAAGGAGNEQFF TGCGCCAGCAGCTTGGCAGCGGGGGGCGCGGGTAATGAGCAGTTCTTC
TRBJ2-3 TRBD2 16 TRBV7-9 - CASSFLTSGGTDTQYF TGTGCCAGCAGCTTCCTGACTAGCGGGGGGACCGATACGCAGTATTTT
TRBJ2-5 TRBD2 17 TRBV5-1 - CASSYTGTSGAQETQYF TGCGCCAGCAGCTACACCGGGACTAGCGGCGCTCAAGAGACCCAGTACTTC
TRBJ2-1 - 16 TRBV5-1 - CASSLDLSRAYNEQFF TGCGCCAGCAGCTTGGATCTGAGCAGGGCCTACAATGAGCAGTTCTTC
TRBJ2-7 TRBD1 14 TRBV30 - CAWSEGGAGYEQYF TGTGCCTGGAGTGAAGGGGGCGCGGGTTACGAGCAGTACTTC
TRBJ1-6 - 14 TRBV2 - CASLYGLYNSPLHF TGTGCCAGTTTGTACGGGCTTTATAATTCACCCCTCCACTTT
TRBJ2-3 TRBD2 16 TRBV7-2 - CASSLRLAASTDTQYF TGTGCCAGCAGCCTGAGACTAGCGGCTAGCACAGATACGCAGTATTTT
TRBJ1-1 - 13 TRBV12-5 - CASDSIMNTEAFF TGTGCTAGTGACAGCATCATGAACACTGAAGCTTTCTTT
TRBJ1-2 - 10 TRBV28 - CASRKYGYTF TGTGCCAGCAGGAAATATGGCTACACCTTC